This TCR beta chain originates from a study of OX40 agonist ivuxolimab in advanced cancers. On the study more broadly: One hepatocellular carcinoma and a couple of cutaneous melanoma patients partially responded.

This clone came up a few times. Systemic immunosuppression or autoimmune disease history was grounds to exclude patients. Here immunoSEQ multiplex PCR was the method, and the copy in TCRdb shows in-frame clones only, minus some. The sample lists 70,000 to 95,000 clones, around four fifths seen once, with 5.5% to 7% in the top ten. There are 16 residues in the CDR3. The V gene's germline CDR1 is SNHLY and CDR2 FYNNEI. J lost 6 bases, V lost 6 bases, and 9 bases had no gene match. The TCR originated in an adult with an advanced solid tumor such as melanoma, head and neck, liver or kidney cancer. This chain links TRBV2 with TRBJ1-5; 12 bases map to TRBD1. Sequenced here: CD4+ or CD8+ T cells sorted from blood, sampled in a trial of the OX40 agonist ivuxolimab. For the CDR3, the DNA is TGTGCCAGCAGGGAAAGGGACAGGGGGCGCGGTCAGCCCCAGCATTTT. Its protein is CASRERDRGRGQPQHF.